The 5 T cell receptor beta chains presented below share a single source sample, sequenced in a study of blood T cell repertoires in COVID-19. Repertoires were generated with immunoSEQ multiplex PCR, while TCRdb's copy carries only in-frame clones and drops some. Of just under 150,000 clones listed, roughly 84% were seen once; the top ten hold approximately 2.5%. Sample: peripheral blood. These receptors originate from a human donor with acute or convalescent COVID-19. The donor label of this sample is uncertain.

The chain combines TRBV18 with TRBJ2-7; 7 bases align to TRBD1. Germline lookup yields CDR1 KGHSH and CDR2 LQKENI. V lost 5 bases and J lost 4; bases outside the gene matches: 5. The CDR3 is 13 amino acids. This CDR3 reads CASSEGAGYEQYV. CDR3 coding DNA: TGTGCCAGCTCAGAGGGGGCTGGTTACGAGCAGTACGTC.

The chain recombines TRBV7-3 with TRBJ1-1; 7 nucleotides align to TRBD1. J gave up 5 bases and V 6 bases, and 24 bases lay outside the gene matches. Looked up from germline, CDR1 is SGHTA and CDR2 is FQGTGA. The CDR3 is 19 amino acids. CDR3 protein: CASSKTGSHPGSAQTEAFF. CDR3 coding DNA: TGTGCCAGCAGTAAGACAGGGTCCCACCCTGGATCTGCACAAACTGAAGCTTTCTTT.

The gene calls are TRBV13 and TRBJ2-1; unclear D gene. The germline V gene has CDR1 PRHDT and CDR2 FYEKMQ (reference sequence). This CDR3 spans 11 amino acids. The germline V and J ends were trimmed by 4 bases and 5 bases, with 3 bases remaining between them. Here the CDR3 reads CASSSNNEQFF. The CDR3, as DNA: TGTGCCAGCAGCTCAAACAATGAGCAGTTCTTC.

This chain joins TRBV5-1 and TRBJ1-2; D is undetermined. The CDR3 runs 12 residues. Germline V gives CDR1 SGHRS, CDR2 YFSETQ. The V end lost 0 bases, the J end lost 5 bases, and 5 bases lay between the germline ends. The CDR3 bases are TGCGCCAGCAGCTTGGACAAGTATGGCTACACCTTC. Its protein is CASSLDKYGYTF.

This rearrangement joins TRBV18 to TRBJ2-5; 10 bases align to TRBD1. V lost 4 bases to trimming and J lost 2 bases; unmatched junction nucleotides: 10. The CDR3 extends over 17 amino acids. Germline assignment: CDR1 KGHSH and CDR2 LQKENI. As DNA, the CDR3 is TGTGCCAGCTCACTCAACTCGCCGGGACAGGGGCAAGAGACCCAGTACTTC. It encodes CASSLNSPGQGQETQYF.